The rows below give T cell receptor beta chains drawn from one sample of a study of blood T cell repertoires in COVID-19. TCRdb's table, derived via immunoSEQ multiplex PCR, lists solely in-frame clones and lacks some. Here the sample spans about 380,000 clones, 88% being singletons. The specimen was PBMCs or T cells enriched from blood (not recorded which). These receptors were collected from a woman younger than 35 who had recovered from COVID-19. Each CDR3 is given with its conserved first and last residue. The D gene is left open where the match is weak. Only some rows state a clone size, as once, few, many or a class for expanded clones.

- | TRBJ2-5 | TRBV9 | TRBD2 | TGTGCCAGCAGCAGACGACTAGCGGGGGGCCACGAGGGGACCCAGTACTTC | CASSRRLAGGHEGTQYF
- | TRBJ1-1 | TRBV7-2 | - | TGTGCCAGCAGCTCGATTTTTCCGGGACAGAACACTGAAGCTTTCTTT | CASSSIFPGQNTEAFF
- | TRBJ1-2 | TRBV5-1 | TRBD1 | TGCGCCAGCAGCTCGGATACACAGGGGCACTATGGCTACACCTTC | CASSSDTQGHYGYTF
- | TRBJ1-1 | TRBV14 | - | TGTGCCAGCAGCCAAGCGGCAGGAATGAACACTGAAGCTTTCTTT | CASSQAAGMNTEAFF
- | TRBJ2-7 | TRBV20-1 | - | TGCAGTGCTAGATCATTGGGGGGGCAGTACTTC | CSARSLGGQYF
- | TRBJ1-2 | TRBV9 | - | TGTGCCAGCAGCGTAGGGATCAAGTCGGACGGGATATCCTACACCTTC | CASSVGIKSDGISYTF
- | TRBJ2-7 | TRBV28 | TRBD1 | TGTGCCAGCAGTTTTGGGTCAGGGGGTACCTACGAGCAGTACTTC | CASSFGSGGTYEQYF
- | TRBJ2-7 | TRBV20-1 | - | TGCAGTGCCCGCGGGATATACGAGCAGTACTTC | CSARGIYEQYF
- | TRBJ1-4 | TRBV6-2/TRBV6-3 | - | TGTGCCAGCAGTTACATCGTTCGGAGGGATGATGAAAAACTGTTTTTT | CASSYIVRRDDEKLFF
- | TRBJ1-1 | TRBV4-1 | - | TGCGCCAGCAGCCAAGGCTCGGGGGAGCCGGGAGGGAAGAACACTGAAGCTTTCTTT | CASSQGSGEPGGKNTEAFF
- | TRBJ1-1 | TRBV6-4 | - | TGTGCCAGCAGTGCGGGAGATCTCCCAGGCCCAACTTTCTTT | CASSAGDLPGPTFF
- | TRBJ2-2 | TRBV5-8 | - | TGTGCCAGCAGCTACCGCAGGGGTGCGAACACCGGGGAGCTGTTTTTT | CASSYRRGANTGELFF
- | TRBJ2-3 | TRBV2 | TRBD2 | TGTGCCAGCAGTGAATGGACTAGCGGCACAGATACGCAGTATTTT | CASSEWTSGTDTQYF
- | TRBJ1-2 | TRBV12-3/TRBV12-4 | - | TGTGCCAGCAGTTTAGGCGTTTATGGCTACACCTTC | CASSLGVYGYTF
few | TRBJ2-2 | TRBV28 | - | TGTGCCAGCAGTTTTCCCGACTGGGAGCTGTTTTTT | CASSFPDWELFF
- | TRBJ1-1 | TRBV7-9 | TRBD1 | TGTGCCAGCAGCCCACGCTTGGCAGGGGGACGGCCATCTAGTGAAGCTTTCTTT | CASSPRLAGGRPSSEAFF
- | TRBJ2-3 | TRBV6-1 | TRBD2 | TGTGCCAGCAGTGAAATTGCGGGGGGCACAGATACGCAGTATTTT | CASSEIAGGTDTQYF
- | TRBJ2-7 | TRBV27 | TRBD1 | TGTGCCAGCGCTTACAGGGGGGTATCCTACGAGCAGTACTTC | CASAYRGVSYEQYF
- | TRBJ2-3 | TRBV19 | TRBD1 | TGTGCCAGTTCGCAGGGGGCAAGGGGCACAGATACGCAGTATTTT | CASSQGARGTDTQYF
once | TRBJ1-2 | TRBV5-4 | TRBD1 | TGTGCCGCCCCGACAGGGGAAGACGGAGGCTACACCTTC | CAAPTGEDGGYTF
- | TRBJ2-3 | TRBV5-8 | - | TGTGCCAGCAGCTTGGGGGCAGTTCGCACAGATACGCAGTATTTT | CASSLGAVRTDTQYF
- | TRBJ1-5 | TRBV7-2 | TRBD1 | TGTGCCAGCAGCTTAGTACAGGGGGGCAATCAGCCCCAGCATTTT | CASSLVQGGNQPQHF
- | TRBJ1-4 | TRBV6-5 | TRBD1 | TGTGCCAGCAGTTCACAAGAGACAGGGGCCCCTGAAAAACTGTTTTTT | CASSSQETGAPEKLFF
once | TRBJ1-4 | TRBV5-4 | TRBD1 | TGTGCCAGCAGCCCCGGGGGACAGGGAAATGAAAAACTGTTTTTT | CASSPGGQGNEKLFF
- | TRBJ2-7 | TRBV3-1/TRBV3-2 | - | TGTGCCAGCAGCCCTGCCGGGACACCCTCCTACGAGCAGTACTTC | CASSPAGTPSYEQYF
- | TRBJ2-2 | TRBV6-5 | TRBD1 | TGTGCCAGCAGTTACTCGACAGGGTGGACCGGGGAGCTGTTTTTT | CASSYSTGWTGELFF
- | TRBJ2-1 | TRBV5-1 | TRBD2 | TGCGCCAGCAGCTTGGGGCCTAGCGGTTTCAGCTCCTACAATGAGCAGTTCTTC | CASSLGPSGFSSYNEQFF
- | TRBJ2-7 | TRBV5-5 | TRBD1 | TGTGCCAGCAGTTTTAGCCGGGACAGGCTCAACGAGCAGTACTTC | CASSFSRDRLNEQYF
- | TRBJ1-1 | TRBV5-1 | - | TGCGCCAGCAGCTCCGGTAGGGGGTTGAACACTGAAGCTTTCTTT | CASSSGRGLNTEAFF